This T cell receptor (beta chain) derives from a study of CD8 T cells in Susac syndrome. V was pared by 1 base and J by 5 bases, with 14 bases between. CDR1 is LNHNV, CDR2 YYDKDF, per germline (reference sequence). The CDR3 extends over 15 amino acids. RNA totalling about 0.45 to 1 ug underwent reverse transcription with random hexamers. TCRdb processed the immunoSEQ multiplex PCR reads anew with MiXCR; each CDR3 protein has one entry. The profile shows roughly 120,000 distinct CDR3 sequences, 90% to 95% of them singletons. The specimen sequenced was CD4+ T cells from PBMCs. The V and J genes are TRBV15 and TRBJ2-5, with D possibly matching TRBD2 (5 bases). This clonotype was sampled from a human donor in good health. The CDR3, as DNA: TGTGCCACCAGCAGAGGTGCAGAGCGGCGGGAGACCCAGTACTTC. Translated: CATSRGAERRETQYF.